Included here is one T cell receptor beta chain sequence, with context. Its antigen is as yet unknown. This record belongs to a study of cytotoxic CD8 clonotypes in ibrutinib-treated CLL. Sequencing was performed with immunoSEQ multiplex PCR; in TCRdb, only in-frame clones are kept and a portion is missing. The sample lists around 330,000 clones; roughly 70% were seen once. Study-level points and caveats: Clonotypes that were public were uncommon, and they contracted or stayed stable on treatment. Progressing patients had sampling times that differed from those of sustained-remission patients. Elevated clonality accompanied ibrutinib response, with a return toward baseline values at progression. At the start, clonality exceeded age-matched healthy donors and followed circulating CD8+ T-cell counts.

CDR1 and CDR2 from the germline V gene are SGHRS and YFSETQ. The CDR3 sequence is 14 residues long. V lost 0 bases, J lost 2 bases, and 9 bases lay in between. This clonotype originated in a human donor with chronic lymphocytic leukemia. The material sequenced was PBMCs, taken after 36 months of ibrutinib treatment. The V call is TRBV5-1, the J call TRBJ2-7; D not certain. In DNA form, the CDR3 reads TGCGCCAGCAGCTTGGTGATGGGCGCCTACGAGCAGTACTTC. This codes for CASSLVMGAYEQYF.